This paragraph covers one T cell receptor beta chain sequence. Its specificity is unknown. The PCR made use of 60 Vbeta and 13 Jbeta primers. Clones were read by immunoSEQ multiplex PCR, and TCRdb kept only the in-frame ones, dropping some. This table has 80,000 to 95,000 clones, 63% appearing once. This sample was taken from a study of cytomegalovirus exposure and HLA in healthy donors. Study-level findings and limits: Per a later analysis, HLA-associated TCR beta chains showed more clonal expansion than other, equally common TCR beta chains.

Germline values: CDR1 MNHEY, CDR2 SMNVEV (reference sequence). The CDR3 contains 15 residues. Trimming took 8 bases from V and 8 from J; bases not matched to a gene: 12. Specimen: PBMCs. The clonotype was recovered from a woman in her twenties or thirties in good health and CMV-seronegative. The chain joins TRBV27 to TRBJ1-6; TRBD1 agrees at 7 bases. The CDR3 here is CASARDSLFDSPLHF. CDR3 nucleotides: TGTGCCAGCGCCCGGGACAGCCTATTCGATTCACCCCTCCACTTT.